The source of this T cell receptor (beta chain) is a study of Graves' ophthalmopathy and Graves' hyperthyroidism. J was trimmed by 5 bases and V by 2 bases; bases with no gene match: 11. Germline assignment: CDR1 MDHEN and CDR2 SYDVKM. The CDR3 sequence is 17 residues long. RNA transcripts were the template, and TCR beta CDR3 regions were amplified from them. The workflow started with a first-round RT-PCR run with HTBI primers and then moved on to a second-round multiplex PCR. TCRdb re-analysed the multiplex PCR reads in MiXCR, keeping a single row per CDR3 protein. The data hold 150,000 to 200,000 distinct CDR3 sequences, with roughly two fifths observed a single time.

The sequencing input was peripheral blood. The V and J genes are TRBV28 and TRBJ2-5, with 10 bases that match TRBD2. The clonotype comes from a man aged 30 to 39 with Graves' ophthalmopathy. For the CDR3, the DNA is TGTGCCAGCAGTTTACCACTGGCTAGCGGGAGACAGGAGACCCAGTACTTC. It specifies CASSLPLASGRQETQYF.